This T cell receptor beta chain comes out of a study of shared clonotypes between healthy human individuals. Overall study results and limits: Rarefaction analysis demonstrated incomplete sorted-subset sequencing notwithstanding large depth.

Per germline, CDR1 SEHNR and CDR2 FQNEAQ (reference sequence). The germline V and J ends were trimmed by 0 bases and 8 bases, with 10 bases remaining between them. The CDR3 has 13 residues. The method was immunoSEQ multiplex PCR; TCRdb's version includes in-frame clones alone and lacks a portion of them. Here the sample spans 1.4 million or so clones, roughly 98.5% being singletons. This clone appeared a single time. What it binds is unknown. The receptor's source is a man aged 25-45 years in good health. The chain has TRBV7-9 and TRBJ1-2; D not resolved. The sequencing sample was made of naive CD4+ T cells sorted from blood. The subset denotes: CD45RA+ positively selected. The CDR3 loop reads CASSLATQRGYTF. In nucleotides, the CDR3 is TGTGCCAGCAGCTTAGCAACCCAGAGGGGCTACACCTTC. Full variable domain (rest looked up from reference TRBV7-9 and TRBJ1-2): DTGVSQNPRHKITKRGQNVTFRCDPISEHNRLYWYRQTLGQGPEFLTYFQNEAQLEKSRLLSDRFSAERPKGSFSTLEIQRTEQGDSAMYLCASSLATQRGYTFGSGTRLTVV.